This T cell receptor beta chain derives from a study of human T cells and chemical hapten exposure. Study-level findings and limits: Each of the donors had alopecia, so their immune responses may not resemble those of healthy people.

The CDR3 totals 15 residues. The ends were cut back, 0 bases at V and 2 bases at J, with 10 bases in the middle. The germline CDR1 and CDR2 sequences are SGHVS and FQNEAQ. This clonotype was recorded many times. The antigen is unknown. TCRdb recomputed calls from the RACE reads with MiXCR, one row per CDR3 protein. Of 150,000 to 200,000 distinct CDR3 sequences listed, more than 12% were seen once; the top ten hold 1.5% to 2%. Time point reported: patch test 1, 2 weeks after DPC sensitization. Sample treatment: therapeutic diphenylcyclopropenone sensitization with weekly scalp DPC. Sequences were derived from whole blood, sampled in connection with sensitization to the hapten diphenylcyclopropenone (DPC). The sequence came from a woman aged 30 to 39 with alopecia areata. Some clones in this sample may be carry-over from other donors' samples. V usage is TRBV7-8 and J usage is TRBJ1-2; possible D gene TRBD1, 5 bases. The CDR3 nucleotides read TGTGCCAGCAGCTTAGCGGCCAGGGAGAACTATGGCTACACCTTC. Translating it yields CASSLAARENYGYTF. The full variable domain, rest sourced from reference TRBV7-8 and TRBJ1-2, is GAGVSQSPRYKVAKRGQDVALRCDPISGHVSLFWYQQALGQGPEFLTYFQNEAQLDKSGLPSDRFFAERPEGSVSTLKIQRTQQEDSAVYLCASSLAARENYGYTFGSGTRLTVV.